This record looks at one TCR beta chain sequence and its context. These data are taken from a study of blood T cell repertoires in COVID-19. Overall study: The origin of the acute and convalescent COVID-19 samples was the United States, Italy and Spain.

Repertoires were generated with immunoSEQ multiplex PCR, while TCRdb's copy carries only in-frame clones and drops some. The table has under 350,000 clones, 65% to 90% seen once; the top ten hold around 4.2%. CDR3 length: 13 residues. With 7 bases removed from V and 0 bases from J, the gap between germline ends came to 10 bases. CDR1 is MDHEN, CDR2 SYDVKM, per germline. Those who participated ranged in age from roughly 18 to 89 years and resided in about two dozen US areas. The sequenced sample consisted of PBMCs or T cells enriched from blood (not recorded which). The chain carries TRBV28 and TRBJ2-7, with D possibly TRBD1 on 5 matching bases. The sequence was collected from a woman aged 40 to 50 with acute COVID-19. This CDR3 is CASIQGGSYEQYF. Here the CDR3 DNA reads TGTGCCAGCATCCAGGGCGGCTCCTACGAGCAGTACTTC.